This T cell receptor beta chain was captured by sequencing in a study of CD8+ T cells in alopecia areata. Trimming took 7 bases from V and 2 from J, leaving 18 bases between them. The CDR3 has 15 amino acids. Germline loops: CDR1 GTSNPN, CDR2 SVGIG (reference sequence). From alopecia areata patients, lesional scalp punch biopsies and peripheral blood were collected. Sequencing templates came from extracted RNA that was reverse transcribed into cDNA. The data were produced by immunoSEQ multiplex PCR, yet TCRdb's version contains in-frame clones alone and is incomplete. The data show 100,000 to 150,000 clones, with 49% seen just once and 15% to 20% held by the top ten.

The source of this sequence is a human donor with alopecia areata. The V and J genes are TRBV30 and TRBJ2-4; D not certain. Sample: CD8+ T cells sorted from blood, taken at week 0. CDR3 DNA sequence: TGTGCCTACCAGACGGCCCTATGGACCAAAAACATTCAGTACTTC. This translates into CAYQTALWTKNIQYF. Full variable domain (outside the CDR3, taken from reference TRBV30 and TRBJ2-4): SQTIHQWPATLVQPVGSPLSLECTVEGTSNPNLYWYRQAAGRGLQLLFYSVGIGQISSEVPQNLSASRPQDRQFILSSKKLLLSDSGFYLCAYQTALWTKNIQYFGAGTRLSVL.